The TCR beta chain described here comes from a study of STAT3 mutations in large granular lymphocyte leukemia. Study results and limitations: Every T-cell large granular lymphocyte leukemia patient had at least one immunodominant TCR beta clonotype. TCR clonotype switching after therapy occurred in about 35% of the 18 patients.

On this clone itself: What it binds is not known.

The repertoire was sequenced with immunoSEQ multiplex PCR; TCRdb's copy has only in-frame clones and lacks some. This sample has 9,500 to 15,000 clones; 60% to 85% occur once, and the top ten carry about 51%. The V end lost 1 base, the J end lost 7 bases, and 6 bases lay between the germline ends. The CDR3 is made up of 11 amino acids. Per the germline V gene, CDR1 is DFQATT and CDR2 is SNEGSKA (reference sequence). The clonotype originates from a man in his sixties with T-cell large granular lymphocyte leukemia. Some clones in this sample may be carry-over from other donors' samples. The J gene is TRBJ2-3, the V gene TRBV20-1, with no clear D. The specimen sequenced was peripheral blood mononuclear cells. The CDR3 DNA sequence: TGCAGTGCTAGAGGCGGACATACGCAGTATTTT. Its protein product is CSARGGHTQYF.